Each of the 5 T cell receptor beta chains below was sequenced from the same sample in a study of cytomegalovirus exposure and HLA in healthy donors. The PCR employed 60 Vbeta primers together with 13 Jbeta primers. This table comes from immunoSEQ multiplex PCR, and its TCRdb copy is limited to in-frame clones, with some not included. The sample lists roughly 150,000 clones, 85% seen once, with 1% in the top ten. The sequenced sample was PBMCs. The source is a boy between 2 and 10 years old in good health and CMV-seronegative.

Written as DNA, the CDR3 is TGTGCCAGCAGCCCGGGACTAGCGGGGGGCACCGGGGAGCTGTTTTTT. As protein: CASSPGLAGGTGELFF. The V gene is TRBV7-8, the J gene TRBJ2-2, with 15 bases matching TRBD2. V shed 5 bases and J 4 bases; nucleotides not matched to a gene: 2. The CDR3 extends over 16 amino acids. In germline, CDR1 is SGHVS, CDR2 FQNEAQ.

The V and J genes are TRBV27 and TRBJ2-5, with 13 bases identical to TRBD2. The V segment lost 5 bases and the J segment 11 bases; nucleotides outside the gene matches: 23. Germline-derived CDR1 and CDR2 are MNHEY and SMNVEV (reference sequence). This CDR3 is 19 amino acids long. The CDR3 nucleotides are TGTGCCAGCAGTGAAGGCTACGGGACTAGCGGGACCTATCTAGGGGAGCAGTACTTC. This sequence encodes CASSEGYGTSGTYLGEQYF.

This chain links TRBV28 with TRBJ2-3; weak D call: TRBD1 (6 bases). CDR1 MDHEN and CDR2 SYDVKM come from the germline V gene. V shed 2 bases and J shed 3 bases, with 9 bases lying between them. The CDR3 runs to 14 residues. The CDR3 sequence: CASSLAGETDTQYF. CDR3 nucleotide sequence: TGTGCCAGCAGTTTAGCAGGGGAGACAGATACGCAGTATTTT.

The chain is built from TRBV6-1 and TRBJ1-5, with 9 bases aligning to TRBD1. Germline V gene data show CDR1 as MNHNS and CDR2 as SASEGT. The CDR3 has 16 residues. Germline trimming cut 2 bases from V and 6 bases from J; bases unmatched to any gene: 8. The CDR3 DNA follows: TGTGCCAGCAGTGAACTACAGGGGGCGCCCCCTCAGCCCCAGCATTTT. Its protein is CASSELQGAPPQPQHF.

The chain carries TRBV27 and TRBJ1-2; TRBD1 aligns across 7 bases. V dropped 6 bases and J dropped 7; count of bases not matched to a gene: 14. This CDR3 has 15 amino acids. CDR1 MNHEY and CDR2 SMNVEV come from the germline V gene (reference sequence). The CDR3 protein is CASSPQGFPPFGYTF. CDR3 DNA sequence: TGTGCCAGCAGCCCACAGGGGTTCCCCCCTTTTGGCTACACCTTC.